This TCR beta chain was recovered during a study of cytomegalovirus exposure and HLA in healthy donors. Overall study findings and caveats: Among TCR sequences, most were rare, though some public TCRs appeared in many donors.

The germline CDR1 and CDR2 sequences are GTSNPN and SVGIG (reference sequence). The CDR3 is 14 residues long. V trimming: 1 base; J trimming: 13 bases; junction bases outside the gene matches: 12. Only a few counts were recorded for this clone. Its target is not known. The PCR had 60 Vbeta and 13 Jbeta primers. The assay was immunoSEQ multiplex PCR, and TCRdb's table has in-frame clones only and misses some. Seen here are more than 95,000 clones, 74% observed once, and the top ten hold about 4%. In nominal health when sampled, donors likely had unrecorded immune exposures nonetheless. The material sequenced was PBMCs. The source of this sequence is a woman in her forties or fifties in good health and CMV-seropositive. J is TRBJ1-5 and V is TRBV30; 8 bases fit TRBD1. The CDR3 loop is CAWSDYTGTGKQHF. The CDR3 DNA reads TGTGCCTGGAGTGACTATACCGGGACAGGTAAACAGCATTTT.